What follows describes a single T cell receptor beta chain. Germline V gene data show CDR1 as SGHTA and CDR2 as FQGNSA. Trimming shortened V by 2 bases and J by 4 bases, and 3 bases separated the two germline ends. The CDR3 spans 11 residues. MiXCR, run by TCRdb on the 5' RACE reads, gives a single entry per CDR3 protein. The table shows 55,000 to 80,000 distinct CDR3 sequences, with 20% to 25% occurring only once. This TCR came from a female donor with breast cancer. The sequenced sample consisted of memory CD4+ T cells sorted from a lymph node. Subset meaning: memory CD4+ T cells, CD4+CD45RO+CD25-. The chain uses TRBV7-2 and TRBJ2-7, with D hard to call. This CDR3 is CASSLLYEQYF. CDR3 DNA sequence: TGTGCCAGCAGCTTATTATACGAGCAGTACTTC.